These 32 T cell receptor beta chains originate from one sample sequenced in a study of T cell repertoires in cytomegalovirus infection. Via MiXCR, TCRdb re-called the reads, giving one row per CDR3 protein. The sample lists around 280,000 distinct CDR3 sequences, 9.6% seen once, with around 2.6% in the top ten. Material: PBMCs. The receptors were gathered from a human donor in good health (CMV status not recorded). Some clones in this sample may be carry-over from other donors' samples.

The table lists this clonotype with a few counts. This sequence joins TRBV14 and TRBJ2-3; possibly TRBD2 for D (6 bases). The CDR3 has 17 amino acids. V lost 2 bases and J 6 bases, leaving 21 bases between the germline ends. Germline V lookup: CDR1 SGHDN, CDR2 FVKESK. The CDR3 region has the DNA TGTGCCAGCAGCCAATTTTGGAGGGCAGCCTTTCCCGATACGCAGTATTTT. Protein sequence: CASSQFWRAAFPDTQYF. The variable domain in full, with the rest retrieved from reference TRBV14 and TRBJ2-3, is EAGVTQFPSHSVIEKGQTVTLRCDPISGHDNLYWYRRVMGKEIKFLLHFVKESKQDESGMPNNRFLAERTGGTYSTLKVQPAELEDSGVYFCASSQFWRAAFPDTQYFGPGTRLTVL.

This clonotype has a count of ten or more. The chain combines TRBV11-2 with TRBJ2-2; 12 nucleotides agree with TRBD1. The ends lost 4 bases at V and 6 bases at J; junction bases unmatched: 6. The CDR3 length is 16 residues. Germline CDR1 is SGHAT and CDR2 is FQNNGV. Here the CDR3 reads CASSYPGTGGSGELFF. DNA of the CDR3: TGTGCCAGCAGCTACCCCGGGACAGGGGGCTCCGGGGAGCTGTTTTTT.

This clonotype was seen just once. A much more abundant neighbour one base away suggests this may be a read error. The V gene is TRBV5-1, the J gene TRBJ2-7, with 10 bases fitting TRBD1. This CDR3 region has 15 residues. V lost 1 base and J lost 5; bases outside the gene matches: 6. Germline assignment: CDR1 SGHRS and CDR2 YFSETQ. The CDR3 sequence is CASSLCGQGEDEQYF. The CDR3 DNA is TGCGCCAGCAGCTTGTGTGGACAGGGGGAGGACGAGCAGTACTTC.

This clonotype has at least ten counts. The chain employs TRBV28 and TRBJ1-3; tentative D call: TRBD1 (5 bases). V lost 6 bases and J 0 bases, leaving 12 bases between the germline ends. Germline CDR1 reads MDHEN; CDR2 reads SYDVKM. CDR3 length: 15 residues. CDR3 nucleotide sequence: TGTGCCAGCAGCCGGCCGACAGTCTCTGGAAACACCATATATTTT. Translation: CASSRPTVSGNTIYF.

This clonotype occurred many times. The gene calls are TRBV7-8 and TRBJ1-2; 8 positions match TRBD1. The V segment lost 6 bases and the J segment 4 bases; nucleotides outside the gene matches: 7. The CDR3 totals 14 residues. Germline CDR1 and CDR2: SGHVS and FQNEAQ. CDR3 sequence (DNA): TGTGCCAGCAGTCAGACAGGGGATGGCTATGGCTACACCTTC. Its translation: CASSQTGDGYGYTF.

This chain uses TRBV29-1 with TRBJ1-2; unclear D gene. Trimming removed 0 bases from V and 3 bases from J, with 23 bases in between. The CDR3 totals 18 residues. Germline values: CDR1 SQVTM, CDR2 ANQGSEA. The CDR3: CSVEDGSVEEGLDYGYTF. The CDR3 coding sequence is TGCAGCGTTGAAGATGGATCGGTCGAGGAAGGGTTGGACTATGGCTACACCTTC.

DNA of the CDR3: TGCAGTGCCCATTCTTCGGGGACCGGCCATGGGGAGCAGTTCTTC. This translates into CSAHSSGTGHGEQFF. The rearrangement links TRBV20-1 to TRBJ2-1, with D tentatively TRBD1 or TRBD2 (5 bases each). With 6 bases removed from V and 10 bases from J, the gap between germline ends came to 25 bases. CDR3 length: 15 residues. Germline CDR1 and CDR2: DFQATT and SNEGSKA (reference sequence).

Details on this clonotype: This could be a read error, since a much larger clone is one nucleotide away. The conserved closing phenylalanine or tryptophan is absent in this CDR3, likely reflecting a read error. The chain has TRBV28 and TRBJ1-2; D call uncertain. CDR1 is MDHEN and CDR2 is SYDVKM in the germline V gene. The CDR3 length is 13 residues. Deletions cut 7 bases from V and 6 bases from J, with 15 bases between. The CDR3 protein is CASTSTKWDGYTL. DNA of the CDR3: TGTGCCAGCACTTCGACTAAATGGGATGGCTACACCCTC.

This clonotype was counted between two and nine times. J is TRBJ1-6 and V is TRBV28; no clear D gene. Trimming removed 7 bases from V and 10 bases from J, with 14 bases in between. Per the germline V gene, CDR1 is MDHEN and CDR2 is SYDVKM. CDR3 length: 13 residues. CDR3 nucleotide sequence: TGTGCCAGCACCCCAGTTGGGAACTCACCCCTCCACTTT. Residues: CASTPVGNSPLHF. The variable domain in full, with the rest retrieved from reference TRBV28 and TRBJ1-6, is DVKVTQSSRYLVKRTGEKVFLECVQDMDHENMFWYRQDPGLGLRLIYFSYDVKMKEKGDIPEGYSVSREKKERFSLILESASTNQTSMYLCASTPVGNSPLHFGNGTRLTVT.

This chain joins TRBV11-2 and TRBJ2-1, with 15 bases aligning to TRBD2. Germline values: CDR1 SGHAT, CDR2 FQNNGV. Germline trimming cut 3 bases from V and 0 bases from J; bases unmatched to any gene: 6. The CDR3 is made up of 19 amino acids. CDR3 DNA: TGTGCCAGCAGCTTGGGACTAGCGGGGGGCCCGAGCTCCTACAATGAGCAGTTCTTC. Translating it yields CASSLGLAGGPSSYNEQFF.

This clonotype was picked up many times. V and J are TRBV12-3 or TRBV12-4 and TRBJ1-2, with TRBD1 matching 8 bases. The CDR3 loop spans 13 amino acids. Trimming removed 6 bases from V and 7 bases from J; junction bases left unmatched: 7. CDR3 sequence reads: CASSPDRVIGYTF. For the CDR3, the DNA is TGTGCCAGCAGCCCGGACAGGGTCATTGGCTACACCTTC.

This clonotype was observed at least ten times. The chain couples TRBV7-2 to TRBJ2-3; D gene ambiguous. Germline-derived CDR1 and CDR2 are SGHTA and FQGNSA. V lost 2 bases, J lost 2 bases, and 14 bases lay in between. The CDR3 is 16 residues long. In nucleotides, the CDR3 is TGTGCCAGCAGCTTAAGGCAGGTCATACACACAGATACGCAGTATTTT. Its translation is CASSLRQVIHTDTQYF. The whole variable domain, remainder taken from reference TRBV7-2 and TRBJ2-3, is GAGVSQSPSNKVTEKGKDVELRCDPISGHTALYWYRQSLGQGLEFLIYFQGNSAPDKSGLPSDRFSAERTGGSVSTLTIQRTQQEDSAVYLCASSLRQVIHTDTQYFGPGTRLTVL.

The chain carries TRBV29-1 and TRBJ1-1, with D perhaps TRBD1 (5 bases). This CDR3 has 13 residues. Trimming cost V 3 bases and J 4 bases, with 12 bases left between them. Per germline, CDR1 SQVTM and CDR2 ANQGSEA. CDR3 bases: TGCAGCGTTGATCGGGGGGGGACCACTGAAGCTTTCTTT. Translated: CSVDRGGTTEAFF.

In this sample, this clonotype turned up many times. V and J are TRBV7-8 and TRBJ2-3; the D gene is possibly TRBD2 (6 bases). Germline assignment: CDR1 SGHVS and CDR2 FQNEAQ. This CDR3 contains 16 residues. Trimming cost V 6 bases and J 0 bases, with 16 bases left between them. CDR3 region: CASRGGPGVSTDTQYF. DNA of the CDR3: TGTGCCAGCAGAGGCGGCCCGGGGGTCAGCACAGATACGCAGTATTTT.

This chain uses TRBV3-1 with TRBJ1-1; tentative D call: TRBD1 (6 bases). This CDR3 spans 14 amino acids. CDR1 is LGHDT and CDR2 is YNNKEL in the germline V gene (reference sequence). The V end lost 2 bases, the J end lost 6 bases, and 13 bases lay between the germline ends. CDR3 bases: TGTGCCAGCAGCCAACCAGGGGTTATATCTGAAGCTTTCTTT. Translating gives CASSQPGVISEAFF.

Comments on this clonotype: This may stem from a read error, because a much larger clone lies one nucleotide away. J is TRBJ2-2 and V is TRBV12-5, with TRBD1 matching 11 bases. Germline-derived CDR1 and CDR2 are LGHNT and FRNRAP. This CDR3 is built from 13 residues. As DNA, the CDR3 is TGTGCTAGTGGACGGCCCGGGACAGGGGGGCTGTTTTTT. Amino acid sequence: CASGRPGTGGLFF.

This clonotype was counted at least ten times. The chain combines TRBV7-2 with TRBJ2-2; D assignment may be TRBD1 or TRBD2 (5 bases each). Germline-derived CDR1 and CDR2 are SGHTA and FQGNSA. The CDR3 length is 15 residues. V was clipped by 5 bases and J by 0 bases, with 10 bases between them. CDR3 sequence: CASSPWGTNTGELFF. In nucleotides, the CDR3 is TGTGCCAGCAGCCCTTGGGGGACGAACACCGGGGAGCTGTTTTTT.

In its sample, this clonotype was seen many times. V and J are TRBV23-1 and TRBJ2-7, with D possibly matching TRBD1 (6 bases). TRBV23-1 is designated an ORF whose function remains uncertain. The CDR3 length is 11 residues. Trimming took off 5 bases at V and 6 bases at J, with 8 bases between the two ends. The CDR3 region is CASSKQGEQYV. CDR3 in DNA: TGCGCCAGCAGTAAACAGGGCGAGCAGTACGTC.

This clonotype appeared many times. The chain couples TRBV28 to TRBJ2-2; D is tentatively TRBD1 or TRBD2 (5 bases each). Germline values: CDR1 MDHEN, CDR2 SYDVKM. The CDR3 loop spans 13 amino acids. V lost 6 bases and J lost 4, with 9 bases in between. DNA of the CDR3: TGTGCCAGCAGCTTTGGGGGCACCGGGGAGCTGTTTTTT. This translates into CASSFGGTGELFF.

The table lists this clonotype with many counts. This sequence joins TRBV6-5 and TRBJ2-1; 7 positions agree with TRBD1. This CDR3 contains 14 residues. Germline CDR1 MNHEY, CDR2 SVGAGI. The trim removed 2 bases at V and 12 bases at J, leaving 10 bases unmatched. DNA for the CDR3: TGTGCCAGCAGTTACGCGCAGGGGGTAGGGGGGCAGTTCTTC. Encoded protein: CASSYAQGVGGQFF.

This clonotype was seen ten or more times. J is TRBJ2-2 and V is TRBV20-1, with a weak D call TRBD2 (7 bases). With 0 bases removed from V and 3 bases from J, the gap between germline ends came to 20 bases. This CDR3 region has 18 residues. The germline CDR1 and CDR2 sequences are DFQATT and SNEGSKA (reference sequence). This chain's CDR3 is CSARDPLGGGPDTGELFF. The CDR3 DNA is TGCAGTGCTAGAGATCCCCTGGGGGGGGGGCCGGACACCGGGGAGCTGTTTTTT.

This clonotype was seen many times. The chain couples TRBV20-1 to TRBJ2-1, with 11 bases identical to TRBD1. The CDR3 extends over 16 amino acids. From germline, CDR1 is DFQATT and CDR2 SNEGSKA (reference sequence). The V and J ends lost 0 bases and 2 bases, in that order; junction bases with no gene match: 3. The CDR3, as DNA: TGCAGTGCTAGAGAACCGGGACAGGGGGCCTACAATGAGCAGTTCTTC. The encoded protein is CSAREPGQGAYNEQFF.

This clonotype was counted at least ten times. CDR3 in amino acids: CASSQAGYGEAFF. CDR3 DNA sequence: TGTGCCAGCAGCCAAGCAGGGTACGGTGAAGCTTTCTTT. This sequence joins TRBV14 and TRBJ1-1, with D tentatively TRBD1 (5 bases). This CDR3 is 13 amino acids long. V lost 1 base, J lost 7 bases, and 10 bases lay in between. The V gene's germline CDR1 is SGHDN and CDR2 FVKESK.

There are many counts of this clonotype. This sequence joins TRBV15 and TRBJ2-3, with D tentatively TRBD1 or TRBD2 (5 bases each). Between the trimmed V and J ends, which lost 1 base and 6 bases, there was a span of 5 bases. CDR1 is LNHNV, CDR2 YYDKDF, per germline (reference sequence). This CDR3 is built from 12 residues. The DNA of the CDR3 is TGTGCCACCAGCAGAGGGGGGGATACGCAGTATTTT. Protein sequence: CATSRGGDTQYF.

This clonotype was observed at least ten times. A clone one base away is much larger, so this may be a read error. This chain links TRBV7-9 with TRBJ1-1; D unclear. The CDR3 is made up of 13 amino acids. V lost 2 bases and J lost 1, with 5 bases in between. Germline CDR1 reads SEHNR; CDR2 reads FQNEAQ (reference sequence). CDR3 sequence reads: CASSLQQNTEAFF. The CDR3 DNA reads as TGTGCCAGCAGCTTACAGCAGAACACTGAAGCTTTCTTT. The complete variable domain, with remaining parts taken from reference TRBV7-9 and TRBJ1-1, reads DTGVSQNPRHKITKRGQNVTFRCDPISEHNRLYWYRQTLGQGPEFLTYFQNEAQLEKSRLLSDRFSAERPKGSFSTLEIQRTEQGDSAMYLCASSLQQNTEAFFGQGTRLTVV.

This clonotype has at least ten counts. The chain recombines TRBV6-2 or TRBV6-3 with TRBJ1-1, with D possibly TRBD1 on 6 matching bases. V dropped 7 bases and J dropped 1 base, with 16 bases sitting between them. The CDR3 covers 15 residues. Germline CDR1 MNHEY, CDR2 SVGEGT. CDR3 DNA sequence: TGTGCCAGCATCTCGGGGGGGGCAGGGAACACTGAAGCTTTCTTT. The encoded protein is CASISGGAGNTEAFF.

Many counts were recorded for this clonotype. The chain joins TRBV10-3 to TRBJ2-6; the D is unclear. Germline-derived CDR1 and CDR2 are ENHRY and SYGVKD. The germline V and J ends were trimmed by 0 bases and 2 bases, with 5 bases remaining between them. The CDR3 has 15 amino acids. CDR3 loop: CAISESSTGANVLTF. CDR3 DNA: TGTGCCATCAGTGAGTCATCGACTGGGGCCAACGTCCTGACTTTC.

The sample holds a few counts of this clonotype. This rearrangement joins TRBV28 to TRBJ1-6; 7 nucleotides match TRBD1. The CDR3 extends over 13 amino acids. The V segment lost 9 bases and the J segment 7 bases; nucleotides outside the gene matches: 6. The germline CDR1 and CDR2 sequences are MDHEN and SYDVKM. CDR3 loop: CASLGQRNSPLHF. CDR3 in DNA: TGTGCCAGTCTGGGACAGCGAAATTCACCCCTCCACTTT.

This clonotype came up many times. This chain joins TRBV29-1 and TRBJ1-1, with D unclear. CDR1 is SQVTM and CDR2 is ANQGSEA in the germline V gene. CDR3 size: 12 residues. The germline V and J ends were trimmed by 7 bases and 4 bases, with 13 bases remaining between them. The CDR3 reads CSGKREGTEAFF. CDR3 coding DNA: TGCAGCGGCAAAAGGGAGGGCACTGAAGCTTTCTTT.

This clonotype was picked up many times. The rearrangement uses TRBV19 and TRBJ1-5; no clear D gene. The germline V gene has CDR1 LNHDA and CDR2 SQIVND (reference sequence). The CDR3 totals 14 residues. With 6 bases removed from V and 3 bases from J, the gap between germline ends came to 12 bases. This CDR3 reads CASRRREPNQPQHF. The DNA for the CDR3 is TGTGCCAGTAGGAGAAGGGAACCCAATCAGCCCCAGCATTTT.

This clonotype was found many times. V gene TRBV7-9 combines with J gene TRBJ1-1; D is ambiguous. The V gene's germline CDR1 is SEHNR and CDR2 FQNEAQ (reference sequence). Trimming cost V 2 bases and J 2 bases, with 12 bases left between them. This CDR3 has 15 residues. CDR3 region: CASSLLSPANTEAFF. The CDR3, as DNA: TGTGCCAGCAGCTTACTTTCCCCGGCAAACACTGAAGCTTTCTTT. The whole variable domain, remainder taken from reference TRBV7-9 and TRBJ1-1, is DTGVSQNPRHKITKRGQNVTFRCDPISEHNRLYWYRQTLGQGPEFLTYFQNEAQLEKSRLLSDRFSAERPKGSFSTLEIQRTEQGDSAMYLCASSLLSPANTEAFFGQGTRLTVV.

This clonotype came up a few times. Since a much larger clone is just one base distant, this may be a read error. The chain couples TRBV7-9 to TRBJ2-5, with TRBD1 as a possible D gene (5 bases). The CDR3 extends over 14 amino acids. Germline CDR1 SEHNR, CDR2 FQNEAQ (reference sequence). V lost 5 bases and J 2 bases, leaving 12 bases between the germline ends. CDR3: CASSTWTLQETQYF. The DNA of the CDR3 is TGTGCCAGCAGCACCTGGACACTTCAAGAGACCCAGTACTTC.